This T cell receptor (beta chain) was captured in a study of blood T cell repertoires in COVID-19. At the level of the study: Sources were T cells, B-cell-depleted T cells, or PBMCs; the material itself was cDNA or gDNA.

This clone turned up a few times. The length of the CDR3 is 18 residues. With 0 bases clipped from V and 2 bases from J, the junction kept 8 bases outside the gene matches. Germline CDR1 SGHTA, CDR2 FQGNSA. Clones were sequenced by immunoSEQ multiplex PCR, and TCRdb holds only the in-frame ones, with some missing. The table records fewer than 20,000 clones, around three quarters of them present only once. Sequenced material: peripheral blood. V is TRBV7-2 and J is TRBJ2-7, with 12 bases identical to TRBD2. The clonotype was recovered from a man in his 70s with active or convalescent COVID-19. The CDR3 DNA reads TGTGCCAGCAGCTTAGCGCCTAGCGGGAGGGCCAACACCTACGAGCAGTACTTC. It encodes CASSLAPSGRANTYEQYF.